This T cell receptor beta chain is drawn from a study of T cell responses to AZD1222 COVID-19 vaccine. Study at large: Samples with a second dose at about 4 or about 12 weeks were pooled together.

About this clone: Its target is not known.

The protocol was immunoSEQ multiplex PCR, while the TCRdb copy is restricted to in-frame clones and leaves out a portion. This sample has about 130,000 clones, with more than 75% found just once. The V end lost 5 bases, the J end lost 2 bases, and 6 bases lay between the germline ends. CDR1 is MDHEN and CDR2 is SYDVKM in the germline V gene. The CDR3 spans 13 residues. Study observations and caveats: Among vaccine-associated CD4 TCRs, coverage spanned spike, with dominance at 160-218 and 743-854. Regions left unmutated in variants are reportedly the target of nearly half of spike-specific TCRs. At baseline, seropositivity was found in only a handful of AZD1222 recipients.

The material was peripheral blood, obtained on day 0 of AZD1222 vaccination. The receptor was derived from an adult in good health. The chain joins TRBV28 to TRBJ1-4; D not resolved. DNA of the CDR3: TGTGCCAGCAGTGAGTCGACTAATGAAAAACTGTTTTTT. Protein sequence: CASSESTNEKLFF.